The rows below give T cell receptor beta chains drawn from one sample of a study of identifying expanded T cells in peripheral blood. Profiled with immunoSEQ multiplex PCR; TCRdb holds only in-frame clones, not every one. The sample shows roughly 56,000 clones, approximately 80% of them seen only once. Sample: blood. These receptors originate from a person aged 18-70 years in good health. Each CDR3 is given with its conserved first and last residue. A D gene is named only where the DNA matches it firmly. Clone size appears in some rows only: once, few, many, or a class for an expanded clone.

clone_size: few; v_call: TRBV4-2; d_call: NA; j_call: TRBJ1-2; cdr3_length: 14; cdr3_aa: CASSQGDGLYGYTF; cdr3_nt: TGTGCCAGCAGCCAGGGGGACGGTCTCTATGGCTACACCTTC
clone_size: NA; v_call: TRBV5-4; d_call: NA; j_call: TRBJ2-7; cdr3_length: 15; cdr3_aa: CASSLAAGGTYEQYF; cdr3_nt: TGTGCCAGCAGCTTGGCGGCAGGCGGGACCTACGAGCAGTACTTC
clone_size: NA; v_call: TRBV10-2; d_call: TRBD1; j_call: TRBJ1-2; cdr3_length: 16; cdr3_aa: CASTGTGAPVDYGYTF; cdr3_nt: TGCGCCAGCACCGGGACAGGGGCCCCCGTTGACTATGGCTACACCTTC
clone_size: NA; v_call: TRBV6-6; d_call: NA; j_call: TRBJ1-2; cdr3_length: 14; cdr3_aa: CASSYSSEDYGYTF; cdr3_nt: TGTGCCAGCAGTTACTCGAGTGAGGACTATGGCTACACCTTC
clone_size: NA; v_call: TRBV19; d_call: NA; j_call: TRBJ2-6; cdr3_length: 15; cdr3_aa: CASSTRSSGANVLTF; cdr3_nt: TGTGCCAGTAGTACTAGGAGCTCTGGGGCCAACGTCCTGACTTTC
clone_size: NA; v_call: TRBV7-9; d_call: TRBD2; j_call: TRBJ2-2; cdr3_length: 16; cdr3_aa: CASSGRLAGATGELFF; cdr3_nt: TGTGCCAGCAGCGGTAGACTAGCGGGAGCGACCGGGGAGCTGTTTTTT
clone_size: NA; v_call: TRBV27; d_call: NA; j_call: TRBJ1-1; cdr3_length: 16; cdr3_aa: CASSLGGGALNTEAFF; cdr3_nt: TGTGCCAGCAGTTTGGGTGGGGGCGCGTTGAACACTGAAGCTTTCTTT
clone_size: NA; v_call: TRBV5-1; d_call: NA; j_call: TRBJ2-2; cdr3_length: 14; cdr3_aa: CASSFGTATGELFF; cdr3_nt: TGCGCCAGCAGCTTTGGGACGGCTACCGGGGAGCTGTTTTTT
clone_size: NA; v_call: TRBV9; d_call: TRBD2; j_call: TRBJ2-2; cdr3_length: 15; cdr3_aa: CASSPGLSFDGELFF; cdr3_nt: TGTGCCAGCAGCCCGGGACTATCGTTCGACGGGGAGCTGTTTTTT
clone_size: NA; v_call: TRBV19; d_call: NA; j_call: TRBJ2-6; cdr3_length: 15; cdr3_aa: CASSMISSGANVLTF; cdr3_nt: TGTGCCAGTAGTATGATTAGCTCTGGGGCCAACGTCCTGACTTTC
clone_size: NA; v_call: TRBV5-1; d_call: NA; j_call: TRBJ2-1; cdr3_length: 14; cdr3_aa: CASRVVGAGNEQFF; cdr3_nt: TGCGCCAGCAGAGTTGTGGGGGCTGGTAATGAGCAGTTCTTC
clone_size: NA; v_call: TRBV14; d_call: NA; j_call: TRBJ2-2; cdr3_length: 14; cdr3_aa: CASSQAANTGELFF; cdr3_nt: TGTGCCAGCAGCCAAGCAGCCAACACCGGGGAGCTGTTTTTT
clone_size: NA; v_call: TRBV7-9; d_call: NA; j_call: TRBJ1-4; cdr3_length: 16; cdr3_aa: CASSTGGGALSEKLFF; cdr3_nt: TGTGCCAGCAGCACTGGAGGGGGGGCTTTGAGTGAAAAACTGTTTTTT
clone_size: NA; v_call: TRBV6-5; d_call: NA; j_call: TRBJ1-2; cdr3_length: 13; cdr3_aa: CASSYSSGWGYTF; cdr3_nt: TGTGCCAGCAGTTACTCGTCAGGGTGGGGCTACACCTTC
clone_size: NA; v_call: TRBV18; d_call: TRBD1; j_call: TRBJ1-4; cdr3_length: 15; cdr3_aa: CASSPRQGAGEKLFF; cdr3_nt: TGTGCCAGCTCACCACGTCAGGGGGCGGGAGAAAAACTGTTTTTT
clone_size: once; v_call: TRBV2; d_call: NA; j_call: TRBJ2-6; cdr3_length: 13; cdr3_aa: CASSVSGANVLTF; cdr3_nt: TGTGCCAGCAGTGTTTCTGGGGCCAACGTCCTGACTTTC
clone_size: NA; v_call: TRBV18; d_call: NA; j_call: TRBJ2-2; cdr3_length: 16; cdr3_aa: CASSPSIKGNTGELFF; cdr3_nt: TGTGCCAGCTCACCGTCTATAAAAGGGAACACCGGGGAGCTGTTTTTT
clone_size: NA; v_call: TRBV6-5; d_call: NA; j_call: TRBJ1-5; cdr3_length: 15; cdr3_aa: CASSSRGKLVQPQHF; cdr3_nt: TGTGCCAGCAGTAGCCGAGGCAAATTGGTGCAGCCCCAGCATTTT
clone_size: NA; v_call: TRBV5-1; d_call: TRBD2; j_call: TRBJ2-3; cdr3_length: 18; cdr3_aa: CASSSKIGLAGSTDTQYF; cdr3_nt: TGCGCCAGCAGCTCAAAAATCGGACTAGCGGGGAGCACAGATACGCAGTATTTT
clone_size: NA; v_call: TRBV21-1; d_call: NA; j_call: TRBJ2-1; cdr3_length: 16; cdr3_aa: CASSKGTESSYNEQFF; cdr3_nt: TGTGCCAGCAGCAAAGGTACGGAAAGCTCCTACAATGAGCAGTTCTTC
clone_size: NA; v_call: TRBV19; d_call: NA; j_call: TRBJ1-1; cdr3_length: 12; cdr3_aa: CASSISAGRAFF; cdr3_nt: TGTGCCAGTAGTATATCGGCAGGGAGAGCTTTCTTT
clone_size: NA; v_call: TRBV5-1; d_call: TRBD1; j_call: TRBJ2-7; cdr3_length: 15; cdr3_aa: CASSAAKTGVYEQYF; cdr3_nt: TGCGCCAGCAGCGCGGCCAAAACAGGGGTCTACGAGCAGTACTTC
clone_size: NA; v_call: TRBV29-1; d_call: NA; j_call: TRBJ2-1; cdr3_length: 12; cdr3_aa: CSVTPSYNEQFF; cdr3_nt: TGCAGCGTGACCCCCTCCTACAATGAGCAGTTCTTC
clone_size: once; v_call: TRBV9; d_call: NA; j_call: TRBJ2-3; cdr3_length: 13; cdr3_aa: CASSVATTDTQYF; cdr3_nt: TGTGCCAGCAGCGTAGCTACGACAGATACGCAGTATTTT
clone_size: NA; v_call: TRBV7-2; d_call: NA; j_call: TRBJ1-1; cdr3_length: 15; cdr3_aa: CASSPFLGLNTEAFF; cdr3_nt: TGTGCCAGCAGCCCTTTCCTGGGGCTTAACACTGAAGCTTTCTTT
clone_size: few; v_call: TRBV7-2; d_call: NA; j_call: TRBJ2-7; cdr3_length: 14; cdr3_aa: CASSLVASQGEQYF; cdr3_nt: TGTGCCAGCAGCTTAGTGGCTAGCCAGGGGGAGCAGTACTTC
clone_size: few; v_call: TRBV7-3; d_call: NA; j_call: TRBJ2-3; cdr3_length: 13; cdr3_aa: CASSQGSTDTQYF; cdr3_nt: TGTGCCAGCAGCCAGGGGAGCACAGATACGCAGTATTTT